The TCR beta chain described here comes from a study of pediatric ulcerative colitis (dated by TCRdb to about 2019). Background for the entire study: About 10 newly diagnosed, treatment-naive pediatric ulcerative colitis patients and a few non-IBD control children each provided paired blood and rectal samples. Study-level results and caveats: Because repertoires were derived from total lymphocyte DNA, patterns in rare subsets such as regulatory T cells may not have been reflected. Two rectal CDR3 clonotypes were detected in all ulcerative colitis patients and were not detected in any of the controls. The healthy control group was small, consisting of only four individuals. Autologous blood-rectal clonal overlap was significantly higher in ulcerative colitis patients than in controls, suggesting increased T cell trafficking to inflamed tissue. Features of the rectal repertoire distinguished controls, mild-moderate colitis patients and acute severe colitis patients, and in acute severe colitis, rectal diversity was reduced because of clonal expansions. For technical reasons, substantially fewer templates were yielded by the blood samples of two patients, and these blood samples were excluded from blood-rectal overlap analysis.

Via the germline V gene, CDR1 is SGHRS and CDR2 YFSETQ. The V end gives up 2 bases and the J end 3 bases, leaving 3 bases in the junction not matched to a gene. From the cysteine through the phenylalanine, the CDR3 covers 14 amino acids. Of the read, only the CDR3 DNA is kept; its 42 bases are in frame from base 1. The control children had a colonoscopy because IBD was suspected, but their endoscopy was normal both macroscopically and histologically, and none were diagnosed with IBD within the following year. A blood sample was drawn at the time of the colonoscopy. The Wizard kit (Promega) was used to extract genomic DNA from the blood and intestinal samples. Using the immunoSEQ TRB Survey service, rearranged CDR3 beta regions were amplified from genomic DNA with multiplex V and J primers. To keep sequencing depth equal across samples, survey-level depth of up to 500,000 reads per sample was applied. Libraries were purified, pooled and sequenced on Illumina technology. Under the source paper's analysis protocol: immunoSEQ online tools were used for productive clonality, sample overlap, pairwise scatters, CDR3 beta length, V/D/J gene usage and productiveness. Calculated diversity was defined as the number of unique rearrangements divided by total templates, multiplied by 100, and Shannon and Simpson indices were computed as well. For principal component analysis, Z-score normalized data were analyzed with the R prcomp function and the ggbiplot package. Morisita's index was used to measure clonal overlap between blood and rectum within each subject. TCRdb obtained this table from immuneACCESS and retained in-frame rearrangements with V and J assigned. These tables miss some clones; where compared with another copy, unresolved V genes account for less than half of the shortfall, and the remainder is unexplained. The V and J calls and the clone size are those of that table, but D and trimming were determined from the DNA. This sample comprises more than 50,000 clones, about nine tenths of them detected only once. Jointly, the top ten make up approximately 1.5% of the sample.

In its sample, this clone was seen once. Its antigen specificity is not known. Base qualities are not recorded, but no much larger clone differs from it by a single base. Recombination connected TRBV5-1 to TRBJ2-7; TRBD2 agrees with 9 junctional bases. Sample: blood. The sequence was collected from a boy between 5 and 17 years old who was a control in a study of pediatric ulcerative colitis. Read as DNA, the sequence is TGCGCCAGCAGCTTCGCTAGCGGGAACTACGAGCAGTACTTC. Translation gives CASSFASGNYEQYF.